Sequencing of this T cell receptor (beta chain) was carried out in a study of cytomegalovirus exposure and HLA in healthy donors. The PCR ran on 60 Vbeta and 13 Jbeta primers. TCRdb keeps only in-frame clones here, not all; method: immunoSEQ multiplex PCR. The sample records more than 200,000 clones, less than 80% being singletons. General study results and limits: Association of a missense DCLRE1C variant with TCR beta V- and J-gene trimming was reported in a later analysis. Per a later analysis, roughly 17,000 TCR beta sequences showed association with HLA alleles at 0.05 false discovery rate. A list of 150 to 200 TCR beta chains associated with cytomegalovirus was given.

In the case of this clone: The antigen is not known.

Healthy bone marrow donors made up the donor group. Trimming at V came to 1 base and at J to 2 bases, leaving 3 bases not matched to a gene. The germline CDR1 and CDR2 sequences are LNHNV and YYDKDF (reference sequence). The CDR3 has 15 amino acids. The receptor comes from a girl aged 2 to 9 in good health and CMV-seronegative. This chain connects TRBV15 to TRBJ2-7; 9 bases agree with TRBD2. The sequencing sample was made of PBMCs. In DNA form, the CDR3 reads TGTGCCACCAGCAGAGCTGCGGGGGGGCCCTACGAGCAGTACTTC. Translation: CATSRAAGGPYEQYF.